The 2 T cell receptor beta chains below all came from one sample that was sequenced in a study of blood T cell repertoires in COVID-19. Libraries were prepared by immunoSEQ multiplex PCR; TCRdb keeps only in-frame clonotypes and omits some of them. The sample contains 300,000 to 400,000 clones, roughly 90% of which appear only once. Source material: peripheral blood. These receptors all come from a young woman with COVID-19, enrolled during active disease.

The chain couples TRBV27 to TRBJ2-7; weak D call: TRBD1 (5 bases). CDR3 length: 11 amino acids. Trimming cost V 8 bases and J 7 bases, with 12 bases left between them. Germline CDR1 is MNHEY and CDR2 is SMNVEV (reference sequence). The CDR3 protein is CASGLGPEQYF. The CDR3 DNA is TGTGCCAGCGGCCTGGGGCCTGAGCAGTACTTC.

The chain links TRBV2 to TRBJ1-2; unclear D gene. Germline V lookup: CDR1 SNHLY, CDR2 FYNNEI. The CDR3 covers 13 residues. The ends were cut back, 3 bases at V and 4 bases at J, with 9 bases in the middle. The CDR3 DNA is TGTGCCAGCAGTGACTCCACTCCCTATGGCTACACCTTC. It translates to CASSDSTPYGYTF.